This TCR beta chain emerged from a study of blood T cell repertoires in COVID-19. Study-level information: T cells, B-cell-depleted T cells, or PBMCs supplied cDNA or gDNA.

In the original processing: By means of reference gene primer amplification, nucleated cell counts were estimated. Only in-frame clones appear in the TCRdb table, and some are missing; sequencing was by immunoSEQ multiplex PCR. V and J calls and clone size are copied from that table; D and trimming were computed from the DNA. Of roughly 300,000 clones detected, roughly 87% appear once; the ten largest clones hold more than 0.9%. Categorization into cohorts depended on clinical history that participants reported. Sequenced input: PBMCs or T cells enriched from blood (not recorded which). The source is a woman aged 25 to 39 who had recovered from COVID-19.

The CDR3 DNA reads TGTGCCAGCAGTTCCGACACTTATCAGCCCCAGCATTTT. Protein: CASSSDTYQPQHF. The V gene is TRBV12-3 or TRBV12-4, the J gene TRBJ1-5; D ambiguous. The CDR3 is 13 residues long. The V end was cut by 4 bases, the J end by 5 bases, with 9 bases between.